The rows below give T cell receptor beta chains drawn from one sample of a study of Ad26.COV2.S vaccination and SARS-CoV-2 variants. Only in-frame clones appear in the TCRdb table, and some are missing; sequencing was by immunoSEQ multiplex PCR. The sample contains about 320,000 clones, around 84% of which appear only once. Here the sequenced sample was peripheral blood, taken in a trial of Ad26.COV2.S vaccine versus placebo. These receptor sequences come from a person between 18 and 60 years old who received the Ad26.COV2.S COVID-19 vaccine or a placebo. CDR3s include the opening cysteine and the closing phenylalanine or tryptophan. The order of the fields is J gene, V gene, clone size, CDR3 protein. Clone size is given for some rows only: seen once, a few or many times, or a class if the clone is expanded.

j_call: TRBJ2-2; v_call: TRBV11-3; clone_size: -; cdr3_aa: CASSRAVGTGELFF
j_call: TRBJ1-1; v_call: TRBV9; clone_size: -; cdr3_aa: CASSVEPGNTEAFF
j_call: TRBJ2-3; v_call: TRBV12-3/TRBV12-4; clone_size: -; cdr3_aa: CASSLGHTDTQYF
j_call: TRBJ1-3; v_call: TRBV13; clone_size: -; cdr3_aa: CASSLYRGRGNTIYF
j_call: TRBJ1-4; v_call: TRBV30; clone_size: -; cdr3_aa: CAWSETGTGGEKLFF
j_call: TRBJ1-4; v_call: TRBV7-9; clone_size: -; cdr3_aa: CASSLLLGAGEKLFF
j_call: TRBJ1-2; v_call: TRBV6-6; clone_size: few; cdr3_aa: CASSYSPGQIIGGYTF
j_call: TRBJ2-5; v_call: TRBV9; clone_size: -; cdr3_aa: CASSHPGTSGGTQYF
j_call: TRBJ2-1; v_call: TRBV5-1; clone_size: -; cdr3_aa: CASSLGNEQFF
j_call: TRBJ2-5; v_call: TRBV7-9; clone_size: -; cdr3_aa: CASSFTQLGGAKETQYF
j_call: TRBJ1-6; v_call: TRBV19; clone_size: few; cdr3_aa: CASRIDRRNSPLHF
j_call: TRBJ1-2; v_call: TRBV7-3; clone_size: -; cdr3_aa: CASSGGQGRGYTF
j_call: TRBJ1-2; v_call: TRBV6-1; clone_size: -; cdr3_aa: CASSDYSRTNYGYTF
j_call: TRBJ1-5; v_call: TRBV13; clone_size: -; cdr3_aa: CASSLGRNNQPQHF
j_call: TRBJ2-3; v_call: TRBV27; clone_size: once; cdr3_aa: CASNRRGSRADTQYF
j_call: TRBJ2-5; v_call: TRBV2; clone_size: -; cdr3_aa: CASSPGTGAETQYF
j_call: TRBJ1-4; v_call: TRBV5-4; clone_size: -; cdr3_aa: CASSRATNEKLFF
j_call: TRBJ2-7; v_call: TRBV12-3/TRBV12-4; clone_size: once; cdr3_aa: CASRDRGAYEQYF
j_call: TRBJ2-5; v_call: TRBV27; clone_size: -; cdr3_aa: CASSLRGQETQYF
j_call: TRBJ1-1; v_call: TRBV11-1; clone_size: -; cdr3_aa: CASSLVRGTEAFF
j_call: TRBJ2-2; v_call: TRBV5-4; clone_size: -; cdr3_aa: CASSRAGNTGELFF
j_call: TRBJ1-2; v_call: TRBV19; clone_size: -; cdr3_aa: CASSIDRWDGYTF
j_call: TRBJ1-6; v_call: TRBV9; clone_size: -; cdr3_aa: CASSVGEAYNSPLHF
j_call: TRBJ2-1; v_call: TRBV12-3/TRBV12-4; clone_size: -; cdr3_aa: CASSLREGLEQFF